This TCR beta chain appears in the sequencing data of a study of T cell changes during pregnancy in multiple sclerosis. The protocol was immunoSEQ multiplex PCR, while the TCRdb copy is restricted to in-frame clones and leaves out a portion. The data hold around 100,000 clones, with almost 95% observed a single time. The source material was peripheral blood, sampled after pregnancy. This clonotype originated in a female donor with multiple sclerosis, enrolled in a pregnancy study.

This chain's CDR3 is CASSSADRPNEKLFF. The CDR3 DNA is TGTGCCAGCAGTTCCGCTGACAGGCCTAATGAAAAACTGTTTTTT. The gene calls are TRBV28 and TRBJ1-4; possible D gene TRBD1, 6 bases. The germline V and J ends were trimmed by 4 bases and 3 bases, with 12 bases remaining between them. The germline V gene encodes CDR1 MDHEN and CDR2 SYDVKM. This CDR3 comprises 15 residues. Variable domain in full (rest from reference TRBV28 and TRBJ1-4): DVKVTQSSRYLVKRTGEKVFLECVQDMDHENMFWYRQDPGLGLRLIYFSYDVKMKEKGDIPEGYSVSREKKERFSLILESASTNQTSMYLCASSSADRPNEKLFFGSGTQLSVL.